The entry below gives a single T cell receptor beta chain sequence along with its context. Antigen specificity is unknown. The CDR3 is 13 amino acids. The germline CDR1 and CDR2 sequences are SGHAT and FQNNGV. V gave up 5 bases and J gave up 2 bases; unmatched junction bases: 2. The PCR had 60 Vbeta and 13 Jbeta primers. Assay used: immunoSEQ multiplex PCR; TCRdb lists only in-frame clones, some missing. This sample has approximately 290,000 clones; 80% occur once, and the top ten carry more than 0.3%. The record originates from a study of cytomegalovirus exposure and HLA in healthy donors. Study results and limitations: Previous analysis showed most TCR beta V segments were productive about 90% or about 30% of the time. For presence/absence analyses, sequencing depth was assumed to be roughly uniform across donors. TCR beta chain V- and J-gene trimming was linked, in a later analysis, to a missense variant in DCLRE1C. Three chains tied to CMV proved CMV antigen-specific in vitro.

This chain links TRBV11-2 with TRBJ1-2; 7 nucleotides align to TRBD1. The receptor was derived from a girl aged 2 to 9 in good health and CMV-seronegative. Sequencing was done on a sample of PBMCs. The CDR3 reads CASSRQGNYGYTF. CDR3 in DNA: TGTGCCAGCAGCCGACAGGGAAACTATGGCTACACCTTC.